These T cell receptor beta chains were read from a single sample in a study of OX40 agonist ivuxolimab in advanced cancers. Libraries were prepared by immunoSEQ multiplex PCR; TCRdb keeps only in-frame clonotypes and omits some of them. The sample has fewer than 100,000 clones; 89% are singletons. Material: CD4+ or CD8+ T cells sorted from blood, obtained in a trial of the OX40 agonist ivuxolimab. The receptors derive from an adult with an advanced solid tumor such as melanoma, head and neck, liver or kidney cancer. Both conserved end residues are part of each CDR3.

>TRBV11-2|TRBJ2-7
CASSDLRVGEQYF
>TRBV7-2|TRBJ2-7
CASSSDPQRHYEQYF
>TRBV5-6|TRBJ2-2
CASSWSGQGPNTGELFF
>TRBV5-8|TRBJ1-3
CASSLRWGGNTIYF
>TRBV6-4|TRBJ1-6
CASSESGGGGSPLHF
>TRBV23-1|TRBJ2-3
CASSQSLSARESTDTQYF
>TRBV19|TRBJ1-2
CASSIGSSGFYGYTF
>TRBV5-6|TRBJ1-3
CASSFQGVKANTIYF
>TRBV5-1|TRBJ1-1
CASSLEWGREAFF
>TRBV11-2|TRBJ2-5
CASSSPGQGVETQYF
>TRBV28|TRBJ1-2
CASSLGTNGYTF
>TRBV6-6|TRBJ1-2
CASSYSGGGYTF
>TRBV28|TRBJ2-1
CASSTPGTYNEQFF
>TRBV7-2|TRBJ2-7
CASSLGGQGAYEQYF
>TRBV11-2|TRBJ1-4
CASSSSTMKGAGEKLFF
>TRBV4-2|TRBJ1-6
CASSQDSYIGTGFSSYNSPLHF
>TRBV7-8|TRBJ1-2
CASSLVVATGVTYGYTF
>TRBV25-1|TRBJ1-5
CASSEFGGGGQPQHF
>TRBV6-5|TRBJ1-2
CASKKDRIYGYTF
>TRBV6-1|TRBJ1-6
CASSKGQISSYNSPLHF
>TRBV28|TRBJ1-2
CASSSTGFLAYGYTF
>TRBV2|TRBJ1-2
CASNHRTNYGYTF
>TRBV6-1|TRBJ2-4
CASSGTAKNIQYF
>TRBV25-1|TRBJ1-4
CASSGSGTGNEKLFF
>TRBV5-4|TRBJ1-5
CASSLDRGREQPQHF
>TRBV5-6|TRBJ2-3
CASSSGTSGRWTDTQYF
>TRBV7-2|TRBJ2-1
CASSSLGEASQIF
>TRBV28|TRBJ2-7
CASSFLRLPEQYF
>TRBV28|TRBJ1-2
CASSSGTLYGYTF
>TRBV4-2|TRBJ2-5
CASSQRGHTFEETQYF
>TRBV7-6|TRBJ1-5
CASSSGARNQPQHF
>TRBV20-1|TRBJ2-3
CSARQGWAGNF
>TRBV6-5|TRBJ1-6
CASSYRVGVKNSPLHF
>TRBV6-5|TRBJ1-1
CASSYSRRDTEAFF
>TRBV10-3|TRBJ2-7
CAISDPGQGRDEQYF
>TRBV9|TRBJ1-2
CASSVQGGNYGYTF
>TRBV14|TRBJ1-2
CASSARLRHGYTF
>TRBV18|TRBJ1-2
CASSSGTATGYTF
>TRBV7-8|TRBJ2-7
CASSFSLAGPVSYEQYF
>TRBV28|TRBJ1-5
CASSSGGEDRGQPQHF
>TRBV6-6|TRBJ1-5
CASTTRTILLDQPQHF
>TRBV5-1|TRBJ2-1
CASSSGQGTYNEQFF
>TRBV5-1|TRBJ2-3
CASSDDRGEDTQYF
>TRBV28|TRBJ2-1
CASRTLAGVRGNEQFF
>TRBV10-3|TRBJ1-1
CAISESSSMNTEAFF
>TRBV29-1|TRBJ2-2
CSASGELFF
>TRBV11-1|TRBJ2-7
CASSGRDGLGVYEQYF
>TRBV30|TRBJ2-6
CACPLGSGANVLTF
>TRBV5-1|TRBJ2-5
CASSGGPGQETQYF
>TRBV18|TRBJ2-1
CASSPLAGVYNEQFF
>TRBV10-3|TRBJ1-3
CAISDVLSGNTIYF
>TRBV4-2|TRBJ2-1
CASSQVGGGASLQFF
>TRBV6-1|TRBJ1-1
CASSERSWDSEAFF
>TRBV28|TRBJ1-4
CASSLSAFSGPPNEKLFF
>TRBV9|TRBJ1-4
CASSVTGSGWANEKLFF
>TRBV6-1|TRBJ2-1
CASSEAGQEFYEQFF